This T cell receptor beta chain comes out of a study of CD8 T cells in Susac syndrome. Whole-study context: Sequenced Susac syndrome patients included five or six with clinically active disease and eight in remission.

TCR beta from blood CD8+ and CD4+ T cells was sequenced. Comment on this clonotype: The antigen is not known.

The CDR3 runs to 13 residues. V lost 2 bases to trimming and J lost 1 base, with 6 bases between them. CDR1 is SGDLS, CDR2 YYNGEE, per germline. RNA amounts of roughly 0.5 to 1 ug underwent reverse transcription with random hexamers. An immunoSEQ multiplex PCR amplified TCR beta CDR3 over 54 Vbeta and 13 Jbeta. Each CDR3 protein is one row after TCRdb ran MiXCR on the immunoSEQ multiplex PCR reads. The sample consists of 150,000 to 160,000 distinct CDR3 sequences, around 95% of them appearing once. Study results and limitations: In Susac syndrome, the CD4+ T cell repertoires did not show clonal expansion.

This clonotype was sampled from a human donor with Susac syndrome. The specimen sequenced was CD4+ T cells from PBMCs. V and J are TRBV9 and TRBJ2-5; D is unresolved. Here the CDR3 reads CASSVQSQETQYF. The CDR3, as DNA: TGTGCCAGCAGCGTCCAGTCCCAAGAGACCCAGTACTTC.